Sequencing of this T cell receptor beta chain was carried out in a study of blood T cell repertoires in COVID-19. Study details: Sites across the United States, Italy and Spain contributed samples from acute and convalescent COVID-19. T cells, B-cell-depleted T cells, or PBMCs provided the cDNA or gDNA that served as material.

Authors' analysis steps: Reference gene primer amplification gave estimated nucleated cell counts. Profiling relied on immunoSEQ multiplex PCR, and the TCRdb table lists in-frame clones only, not all of them. Clonal size and the V and J genes are those of that table, whereas D and trimming came from the DNA. Among 200,000 to 300,000 clones listed, approximately 86% were seen once. Between the trimmed V and J ends, which lost 5 bases and 6 bases, there was a span of 13 bases. This CDR3 is 14 amino acids long. CDR1 is LNHDA and CDR2 is SQIVND in the germline V gene (reference sequence). The source of this sequence is a man aged 40-49 years who had recovered from COVID-19. Sample: peripheral blood. The chain is built from TRBV19 and TRBJ2-2, with TRBD1 as a possible D gene (6 bases). CDR3 sequence (DNA): TGTGCCAGTAGTCCGGACCGACAGGCCGGGGAGCTGTTTTTT. Its protein product is CASSPDRQAGELFF. Variable domain in full (rest from reference TRBV19 and TRBJ2-2): DGGITQSPKYLFRKEGQNVTLSCEQNLNHDAMYWYRQDPGQGLRLIYYSQIVNDFQKGDIAEGYSVSREKKESFPLTVTSAQKNPTAFYLCASSPDRQAGELFFGEGSRLTVL.